A selection of T cell receptor beta chains follows, all from one sample in a study of T-cell memory formation after mild COVID-19. TCRdb reanalysed the 5' RACE reads using MiXCR and keeps one entry per CDR3 protein. The table lists roughly 300,000 distinct CDR3 sequences, 7% to 10% of them singletons. Sample: PBMCs or a T cell subset sorted from them (not recorded which). The receptor source for this set is a man aged 18 to 30 who had mild COVID-19 (a few samples of this study predate the infection). Cell type and time point are not known. Both conserved end residues are part of each CDR3. A D gene is named only where the DNA matches it firmly. Clone size is given for some rows only: seen once, a few or many times, or a class if the clone is expanded.

v_call: TRBV4-3; d_call: TRBD2; j_call: TRBJ2-3; clone_size: .; cdr3_nt: TGCGCCAGCACCTCTGGACTAGCGGGGGGCACAGATACGCAGTATTTT; cdr3_aa: CASTSGLAGGTDTQYF
v_call: TRBV5-1; d_call: TRBD1; j_call: TRBJ1-1; clone_size: few; cdr3_nt: TGCGCCAGCAGCTCGGGACAGGGTGAGAGGGGAGCTTTCTTT; cdr3_aa: CASSSGQGERGAFF
v_call: TRBV29-1; d_call: .; j_call: TRBJ2-7; clone_size: .; cdr3_nt: TGCAGCGTACGAGAGGGGGGCTCCTACGAGCAGTACTTC; cdr3_aa: CSVREGGSYEQYF
v_call: TRBV10-3; d_call: .; j_call: TRBJ1-2; clone_size: .; cdr3_nt: TGTGCCACCCTGTCGTCTGGTGGCTACACCTTC; cdr3_aa: CATLSSGGYTF
v_call: TRBV7-9; d_call: .; j_call: TRBJ1-1; clone_size: many; cdr3_nt: TGTGCCAGCACCCCCGGAGCGGGTAGAACTGAAGCTTTCTTT; cdr3_aa: CASTPGAGRTEAFF
v_call: TRBV6-6; d_call: TRBD1; j_call: TRBJ1-4; clone_size: .; cdr3_nt: TGTGCCAGCAGTCTACAGGGGCGAGGGGAAAAACTGTTTTTT; cdr3_aa: CASSLQGRGEKLFF
v_call: TRBV5-1; d_call: .; j_call: TRBJ2-1; clone_size: few; cdr3_nt: TGCGCCAGCACCAATGGGAATGAGCAGTTCTTC; cdr3_aa: CASTNGNEQFF
v_call: TRBV5-5; d_call: .; j_call: TRBJ2-2; clone_size: .; cdr3_nt: TGTGCCAGCAGCTCCCGGGTTTTTACCGGGGAGCTGTTTTTT; cdr3_aa: CASSSRVFTGELFF
v_call: TRBV9; d_call: .; j_call: TRBJ2-2; clone_size: .; cdr3_nt: TGTGCCAGCAGGCAAGCGGGGAACACCGGGGAGCTGTTTTTT; cdr3_aa: CASRQAGNTGELFF
v_call: TRBV5-1; d_call: .; j_call: TRBJ1-6; clone_size: .; cdr3_nt: TGCGCCAGCAGCTTGGCCTTGGCCAGGGAAGATTTGACACCCCTCCACTTT; cdr3_aa: CASSLALAREDLTPLHF
v_call: TRBV20-1; d_call: TRBD2; j_call: TRBJ2-7; clone_size: many; cdr3_nt: TGCAGTGCTAGGGGCTCTAGCGGGGGGACCTACGAGCAGTACTTC; cdr3_aa: CSARGSSGGTYEQYF
v_call: TRBV24-1; d_call: .; j_call: TRBJ2-3; clone_size: few; cdr3_nt: TGTGCCACCAGTGATCAACGGACTGGGGAGGGCACAGATACGCAGTATTTT; cdr3_aa: CATSDQRTGEGTDTQYF
v_call: TRBV7-3; d_call: TRBD1; j_call: TRBJ1-1; clone_size: few; cdr3_nt: TGTGCCAGCAGCTTAACGGCGGACAGGGTAATTGGGAAAGCTTTCTTT; cdr3_aa: CASSLTADRVIGKAFF
v_call: TRBV27; d_call: .; j_call: TRBJ2-3; clone_size: few; cdr3_nt: TGTGCCAGCAGTTTATGGGACGGGCCGGCAGATACGCAGTATTTT; cdr3_aa: CASSLWDGPADTQYF
v_call: TRBV6-1; d_call: TRBD1; j_call: TRBJ1-5; clone_size: .; cdr3_nt: TGTGCCAGCAGGCGACAGGGGGCACGCAATCAGCCCCAGCATTTT; cdr3_aa: CASRRQGARNQPQHF
v_call: TRBV7-3; d_call: TRBD1; j_call: TRBJ2-2; clone_size: .; cdr3_nt: TGTGCCAGCAGTCCGGACAGGGGGCCTGCCGGGGAGCTGTTTTTT; cdr3_aa: CASSPDRGPAGELFF
v_call: TRBV2; d_call: TRBD2; j_call: TRBJ2-1; clone_size: many; cdr3_nt: TGTGCCAGCAGGGGTGGGACTAGCGGGGGTTCCTACAATGAGCAGTTCTTC; cdr3_aa: CASRGGTSGGSYNEQFF
v_call: TRBV9; d_call: .; j_call: TRBJ1-1; clone_size: few; cdr3_nt: TGTGCCAGCAGCGTAGGGAAGAACACTGAAGCTTTCTTT; cdr3_aa: CASSVGKNTEAFF
v_call: TRBV7-2; d_call: .; j_call: TRBJ1-5; clone_size: .; cdr3_nt: TGTGCCAGCAGCTTAGTTGGATGGGACAATCAGCCCCAGCATTTT; cdr3_aa: CASSLVGWDNQPQHF
v_call: TRBV7-9; d_call: TRBD1; j_call: TRBJ2-7; clone_size: .; cdr3_nt: TGTGCCAGCAGCGTCCGACAGGGTCCCTACGAGCAGTACTTC; cdr3_aa: CASSVRQGPYEQYF
v_call: TRBV28; d_call: .; j_call: TRBJ1-2; clone_size: .; cdr3_nt: TGTGCCAGCATTCCTCTTAGGCTTGCTAACTATGGCTACACCTTC; cdr3_aa: CASIPLRLANYGYTF
v_call: TRBV11-1; d_call: .; j_call: TRBJ1-1; clone_size: few; cdr3_nt: TGTGCCAGCAGCCCTAGTGGATTGAACACTGAAGCTTTCTTT; cdr3_aa: CASSPSGLNTEAFF